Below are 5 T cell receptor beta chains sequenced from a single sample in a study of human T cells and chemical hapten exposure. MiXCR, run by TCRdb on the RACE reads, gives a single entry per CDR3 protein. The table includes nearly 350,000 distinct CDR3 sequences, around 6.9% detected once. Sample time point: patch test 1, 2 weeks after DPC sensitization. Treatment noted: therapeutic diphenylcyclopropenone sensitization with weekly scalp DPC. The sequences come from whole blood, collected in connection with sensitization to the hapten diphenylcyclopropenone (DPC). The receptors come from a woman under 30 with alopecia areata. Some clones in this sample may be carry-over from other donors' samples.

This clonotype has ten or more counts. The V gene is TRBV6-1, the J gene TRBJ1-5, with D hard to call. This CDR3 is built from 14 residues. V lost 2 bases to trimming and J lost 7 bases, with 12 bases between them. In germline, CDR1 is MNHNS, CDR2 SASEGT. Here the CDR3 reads CASSELEKTQPQHF. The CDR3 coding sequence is TGTGCCAGCAGTGAACTAGAGAAAACGCAGCCCCAGCATTTT.

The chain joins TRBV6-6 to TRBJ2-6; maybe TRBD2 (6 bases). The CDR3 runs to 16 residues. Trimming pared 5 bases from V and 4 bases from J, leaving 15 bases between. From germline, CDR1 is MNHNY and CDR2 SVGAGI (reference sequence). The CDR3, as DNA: TGTGCCAGCAGTCCGGAGTGGGGGGAGGGGGCCAACGTCCTGACTTTC. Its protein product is CASSPEWGEGANVLTF.

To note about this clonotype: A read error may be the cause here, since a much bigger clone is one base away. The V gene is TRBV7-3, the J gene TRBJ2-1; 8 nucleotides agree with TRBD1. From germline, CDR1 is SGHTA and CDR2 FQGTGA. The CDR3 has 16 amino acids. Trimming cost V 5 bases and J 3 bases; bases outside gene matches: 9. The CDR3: CASSPTGTGLYNEQFF. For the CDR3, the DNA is TGTGCCAGCAGCCCAACCGGGACAGGTCTCTACAATGAGCAGTTCTTC.

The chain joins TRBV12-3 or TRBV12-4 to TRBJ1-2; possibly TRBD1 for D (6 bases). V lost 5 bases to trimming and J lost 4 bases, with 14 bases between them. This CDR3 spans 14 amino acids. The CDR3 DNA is TGTGCCAGCAGTCCCCCAGGGGCTCTCTATGGCTACACCTTC. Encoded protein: CASSPPGALYGYTF.

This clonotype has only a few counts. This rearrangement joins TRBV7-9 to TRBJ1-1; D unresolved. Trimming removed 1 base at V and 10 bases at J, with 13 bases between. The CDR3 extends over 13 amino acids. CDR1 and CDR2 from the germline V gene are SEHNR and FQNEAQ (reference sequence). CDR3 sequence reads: CASSLGETSRAFF. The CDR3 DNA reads TGTGCCAGCAGCTTAGGGGAGACAAGCCGAGCTTTCTTT.